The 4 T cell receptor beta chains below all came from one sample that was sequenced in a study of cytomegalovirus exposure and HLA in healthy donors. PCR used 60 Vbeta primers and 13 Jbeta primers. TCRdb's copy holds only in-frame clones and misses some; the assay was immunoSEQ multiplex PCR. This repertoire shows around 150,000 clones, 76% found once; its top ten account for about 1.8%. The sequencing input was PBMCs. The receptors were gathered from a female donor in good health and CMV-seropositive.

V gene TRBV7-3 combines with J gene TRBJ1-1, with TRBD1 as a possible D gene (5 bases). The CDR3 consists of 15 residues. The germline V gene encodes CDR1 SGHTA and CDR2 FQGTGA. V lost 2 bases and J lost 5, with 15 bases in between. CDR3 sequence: CASSLEGSKGTEAFF. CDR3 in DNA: TGTGCCAGCAGCTTAGAAGGCAGCAAGGGGACTGAAGCTTTCTTT. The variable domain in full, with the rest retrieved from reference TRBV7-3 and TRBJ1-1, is GAGVSQTPSNKVTEKGKYVELRCDPISGHTALYWYRQSLGQGPEFLIYFQGTGAADDSGLPNDRFFAVRPEGSVSTLKIQRTERGDSAVYLCASSLEGSKGTEAFFGQGTRLTVV.

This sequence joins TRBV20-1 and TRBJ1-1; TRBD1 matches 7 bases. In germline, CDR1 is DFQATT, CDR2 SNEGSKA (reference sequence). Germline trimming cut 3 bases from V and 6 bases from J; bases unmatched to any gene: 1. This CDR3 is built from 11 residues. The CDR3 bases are TGCAGTGCTAGCGGGACAGCTGAAGCTTTCTTT. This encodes CSASGTAEAFF.

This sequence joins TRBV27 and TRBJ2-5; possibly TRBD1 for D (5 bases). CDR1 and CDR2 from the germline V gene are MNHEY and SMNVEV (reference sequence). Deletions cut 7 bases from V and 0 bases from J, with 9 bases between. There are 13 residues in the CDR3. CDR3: CASKGQNQETQYF. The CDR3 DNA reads TGTGCCAGCAAAGGACAAAACCAAGAGACCCAGTACTTC.

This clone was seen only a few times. This CDR3 is CASSSGEIRNEQFF. The CDR3 DNA sequence: TGTGCCAGCTCTTCTGGGGAGATACGGAATGAGCAGTTCTTC. The chain joins TRBV6-5 to TRBJ2-1, with D maybe TRBD2 (5 bases). The CDR3 is made up of 14 amino acids. V gave up 8 bases and J gave up 7 bases, with 18 bases separating them. In germline, CDR1 is MNHEY, CDR2 SVGAGI.